This T cell receptor beta chain was sequenced during a study of CD8+ T cells in alopecia areata. Germline V CDR1 and CDR2: LGHNA, YSLEER. Germline trimming cut 3 bases from V and 3 bases from J; bases unmatched to any gene: 2. This CDR3 contains 14 residues. Sorting of CD4+ and CD8+ T cells was performed on PBMCs. Sequencing templates came from extracted RNA that was reverse transcribed into cDNA. Here immunoSEQ multiplex PCR was the method, and the copy in TCRdb shows in-frame clones only, minus some. This sample has roughly 60,000 clones; roughly 45% occur once, and the top ten carry about 51%. Sequencing was carried out using NKG2D-low CD8+ T cells sorted from blood. This TCR came from a human donor with alopecia areata. The genes are TRBV4-3 and TRBJ2-7, with 10 bases aligning to TRBD1. The DNA of the CDR3 is TGCGCCAGCAGCCAGGACAGGGGGTACTACGAGCAGTACTTC. It encodes CASSQDRGYYEQYF.